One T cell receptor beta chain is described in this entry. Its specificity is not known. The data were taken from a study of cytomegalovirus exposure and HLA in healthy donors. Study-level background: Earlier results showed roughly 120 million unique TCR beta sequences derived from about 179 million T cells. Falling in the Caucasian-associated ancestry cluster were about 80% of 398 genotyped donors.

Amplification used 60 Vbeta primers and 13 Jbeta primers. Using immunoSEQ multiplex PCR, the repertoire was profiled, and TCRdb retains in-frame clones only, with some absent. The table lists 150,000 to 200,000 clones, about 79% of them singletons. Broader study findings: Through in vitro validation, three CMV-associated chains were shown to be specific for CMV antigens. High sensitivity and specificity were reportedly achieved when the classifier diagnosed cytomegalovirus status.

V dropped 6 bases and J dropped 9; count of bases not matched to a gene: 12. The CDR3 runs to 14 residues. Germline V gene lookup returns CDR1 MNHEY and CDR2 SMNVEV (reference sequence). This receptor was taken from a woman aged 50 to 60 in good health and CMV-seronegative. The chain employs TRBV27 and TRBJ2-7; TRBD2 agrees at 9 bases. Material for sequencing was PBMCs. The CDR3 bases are TGTGCCAGCAGGTTAGCGGGAGAGGGGCGTCGGCAGTACTTC. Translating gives CASRLAGEGRRQYF.